This T cell receptor (beta chain) was sequenced during a study of T cell changes during pregnancy in multiple sclerosis. Points on this clone: The sample contains more than one DNA sequence encoding this CDR3.

The method was immunoSEQ multiplex PCR; TCRdb's version includes in-frame clones alone and lacks a portion of them. The data show just under 20,000 clones, 86% seen once. This TCR was recovered from a female donor in good health, enrolled as a control in a pregnancy study. Sequencing was performed on CD8+ T cells from peripheral blood mononuclear cells, taken in the third trimester of pregnancy.

The CDR3: CASSLGTGGNYGYTF. CDR3 bases: TGTGCCAGCAGTTTGGGGACAGGGGGTAACTATGGCTACACCTTC. V usage is TRBV7-8 and J usage is TRBJ1-2, with 11 positions matching TRBD1. The germline V gene has CDR1 SGHVS and CDR2 FQNEAQ. The junction had 4 bases not matched to a gene; V was cut back by 6 bases and J by 1 base. CDR3 size: 15 residues. The full variable domain, its missing parts supplied by reference TRBV7-8 and TRBJ1-2, is GAGVSQSPRYKVAKRGQDVALRCDPISGHVSLFWYQQALGQGPEFLTYFQNEAQLDKSGLPSDRFFAERPEGSVSTLKIQRTQQEDSAVYLCASSLGTGGNYGYTFGSGTRLTVV.